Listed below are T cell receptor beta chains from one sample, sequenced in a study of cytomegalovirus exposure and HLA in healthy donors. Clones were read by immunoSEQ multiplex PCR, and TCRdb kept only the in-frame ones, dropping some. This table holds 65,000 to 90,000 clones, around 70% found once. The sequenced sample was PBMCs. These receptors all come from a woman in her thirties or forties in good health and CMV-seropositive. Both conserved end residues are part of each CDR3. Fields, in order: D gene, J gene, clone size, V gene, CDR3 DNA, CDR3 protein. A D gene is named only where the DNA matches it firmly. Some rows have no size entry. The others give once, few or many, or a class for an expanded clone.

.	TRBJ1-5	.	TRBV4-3	TGCGCCAGCAGCCTTTCCCCGGGTGTTCAGCCCCAGCATTTT	CASSLSPGVQPQHF
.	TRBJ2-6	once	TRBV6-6	TGTGCCAGCACCAACCAGTACTCTGGGGCCAACGTCCTGACTTTC	CASTNQYSGANVLTF
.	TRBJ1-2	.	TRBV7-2	TGTGCCAGCAGCCCTGACAGGAACTATGGCTACACCTTC	CASSPDRNYGYTF
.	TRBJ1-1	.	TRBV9	TGTGCCAGCACCGTGACAGGAGAGAACACTGAAGCTTTCTTT	CASTVTGENTEAFF
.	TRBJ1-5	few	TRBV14	TGTGCCAGCAGCCAAAGACATGCCAGCAATCAGCCCCAGCATTTT	CASSQRHASNQPQHF
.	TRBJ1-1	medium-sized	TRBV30	TGTGCCTGGGTCATGAACACTGAAGCTTTCTTT	CAWVMNTEAFF
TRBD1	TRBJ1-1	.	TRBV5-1	TGCGCCAGCAGCTTCTTCCGACAGGGTATCATGAACACTGAAGCTTTCTTT	CASSFFRQGIMNTEAFF
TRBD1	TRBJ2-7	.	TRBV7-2	TGTGCCAGCAGCTTAAGGGACAGTTTATACGAGCAGTACTTC	CASSLRDSLYEQYF
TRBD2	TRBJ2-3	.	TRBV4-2	TGTGCCAGCAGCCAAGATAGCGGGAGCACAGATACGCAGTATTTT	CASSQDSGSTDTQYF
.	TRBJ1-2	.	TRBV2	TGTGCCAGCAGAGGACAGCTAGTTAAAGGTGGCTACACCTTC	CASRGQLVKGGYTF
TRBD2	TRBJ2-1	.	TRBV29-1	TGCAGCGTTGATTCAAGCGGGAGTACGTATGAGCAGTTCTTC	CSVDSSGSTYEQFF
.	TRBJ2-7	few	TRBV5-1	TGCGCCAGCGCTAAGCTCTCCGAGGGCTACGAGCAGTACTTC	CASAKLSEGYEQYF
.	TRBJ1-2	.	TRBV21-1	TGTGCCAGCAGCAAACAGGACAGGGGGCGCCCATCGGTTGGCTACACCTTC	CASSKQDRGRPSVGYTF
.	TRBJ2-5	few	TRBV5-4	TGTGCCAGCAGCTTGGGGCAGATGTACCAAGAGACCCAGTACTTC	CASSLGQMYQETQYF
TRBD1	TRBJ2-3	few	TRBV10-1	TGCGCCAGCAGTGTGACCGGACAGGGGTTGGATACGCAGTATTTT	CASSVTGQGLDTQYF
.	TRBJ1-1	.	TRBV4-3	TGCGCCAGCAGCCCGGACTACCTGAACACTGAAGCTTTCTTT	CASSPDYLNTEAFF
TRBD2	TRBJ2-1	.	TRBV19	TGTGCCAGTAGGACTAGCGGGAGTTATGAGCAGTTCTTC	CASRTSGSYEQFF
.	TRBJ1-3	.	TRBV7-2	TGTGCCAGCAGTGGGACACCGGGAAACACCATATATTTT	CASSGTPGNTIYF
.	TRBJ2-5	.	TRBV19	TGTGCCAGTAGTAGCGGGGTCGGAGAGACCCAGTACTTC	CASSSGVGETQYF
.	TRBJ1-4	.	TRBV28	TGTGCCAGCAGTTTAATCAGAGGGCATGAAAAGCTGTTTTTT	CASSLIRGHEKLFF
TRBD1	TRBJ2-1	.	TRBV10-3	TGTGCCATCAGCCCGACAGGGTTAAATGAGCAGTTCTTC	CAISPTGLNEQFF
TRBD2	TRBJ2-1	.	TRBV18	TGTGCCACCCGCGGGGGGGACAATGAGCAGTTCTTC	CATRGGDNEQFF
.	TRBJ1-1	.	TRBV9	TGTGCCAGCAGCCTCCATTGGGGGGGCGACTCTGAAGCTTTCTTT	CASSLHWGGDSEAFF
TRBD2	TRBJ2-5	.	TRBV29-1	TGCAGCGTTGCGGCTAGCGGGGTATTTGAGACCCAGTACTTC	CSVAASGVFETQYF
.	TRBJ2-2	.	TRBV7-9	TGTGCCAGCAGCTTAACGGGAATAATCACCGGGGAGCTGTTTTTT	CASSLTGIITGELFF
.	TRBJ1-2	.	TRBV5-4	TGTGCCAGCTCGACGGAGGGAGACTATGGCTACACCTTC	CASSTEGDYGYTF
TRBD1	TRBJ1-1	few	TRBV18	TGTGCCAGCTCCCTAGACAGGGCAAACACTGAAGCTTTCTTT	CASSLDRANTEAFF
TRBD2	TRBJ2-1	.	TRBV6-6	TGTGCCAGCAGACCAACCGGGACTAGTTTTAATGAGCAGTTCTTC	CASRPTGTSFNEQFF
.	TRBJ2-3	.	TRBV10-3	TGTGCCATCAGTGCCCCGGACGGAAGCGGGTTGGCTCAGGGCGCGAGCACAGATACGCAGTATTTT	CAISAPDGSGLAQGASTDTQYF
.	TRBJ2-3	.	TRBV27	TGTGCCAGCAGACAAGGAGCCGACCACACAGATACGCAGTATTTT	CASRQGADHTDTQYF
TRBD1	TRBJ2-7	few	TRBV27	TGTGCCAGCAGTACAGGGGTCTGGACCTACGAGCAGTACTTC	CASSTGVWTYEQYF
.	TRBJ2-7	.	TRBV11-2	TGTGCCAGCAGCTCGCAGGGTATTGCGATATACGAGCAGTACTTC	CASSSQGIAIYEQYF
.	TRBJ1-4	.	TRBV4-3	TGCGCCAGCAGCCAAGATATGATGGCAGAATGGAATGAAAAACTGTTTTTT	CASSQDMMAEWNEKLFF
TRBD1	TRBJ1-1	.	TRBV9	TGTGCCAGCAGCTTGGGACAGGGGACAAACACTGAAGCTTTCTTT	CASSLGQGTNTEAFF
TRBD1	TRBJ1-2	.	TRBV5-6	TGTGCCAGCAGCCCAGGACAGGGGGGATATGGCTACACCTTC	CASSPGQGGYGYTF
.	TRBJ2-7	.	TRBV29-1	TGCAGCGTTGCTCCCAGGGGTACCTACGAGCAGTACTTC	CSVAPRGTYEQYF
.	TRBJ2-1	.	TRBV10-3	TGTGCCACCGGCTCCTACAATGAGCAGTTCTTC	CATGSYNEQFF
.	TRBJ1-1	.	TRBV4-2	TGTGCCAGCAGCCAACTGGGGGGGAACACTGAAGCTTTCTTT	CASSQLGGNTEAFF
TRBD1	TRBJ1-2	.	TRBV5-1	TGCGCCAGCACCTGGGACAGCGCTAACTATGGCTACACCTTC	CASTWDSANYGYTF
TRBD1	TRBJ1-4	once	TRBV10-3	TGTGCCATCAGTGAAGATCCTGGGACAGGAGCTGGAAAACTGTTTTTT	CAISEDPGTGAGKLFF
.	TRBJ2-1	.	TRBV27	TGTGCCAGCAGTCGCCGTTCCGCGGTCTACAATGAGCAGTTCTTC	CASSRRSAVYNEQFF
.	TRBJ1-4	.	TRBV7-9	TGTGCCAGCAGAAGGACTTCTGCAACTAATGAAAAACTGTTTTTT	CASRRTSATNEKLFF
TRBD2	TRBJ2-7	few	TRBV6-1	TGTGCCAGCAGTGATGGGGCGGGAGGGCCGAGCGAGCAGTACTTC	CASSDGAGGPSEQYF
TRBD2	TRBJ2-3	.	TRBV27	TGTGCCAGCAGTTTAGCGGGGGGCACAGATACGCAGTATTTT	CASSLAGGTDTQYF
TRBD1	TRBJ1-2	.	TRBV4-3	TGCGCCAGCAGCCGCTCCGGGACAGTGGACTATGGCTACACCTTC	CASSRSGTVDYGYTF
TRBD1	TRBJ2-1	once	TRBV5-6	TGTGCCAGCAGCCCCGGGACAGGTTTTTTAAATGAGCAGTTCTTC	CASSPGTGFLNEQFF
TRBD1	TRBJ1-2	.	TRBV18	TGTGCCAGCTCACCGTCGACAGGGCCGGTTTATGGCTACACCTTC	CASSPSTGPVYGYTF
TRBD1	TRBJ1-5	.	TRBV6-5	TGTGCCAGCAGCCCCGGGACAGTTAATCAGCCCCAGCATTTT	CASSPGTVNQPQHF
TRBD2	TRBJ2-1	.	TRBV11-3	TGTGCCAGCAGCTTTGGGACTAGCGCTTACAATGAGCAGTTCTTC	CASSFGTSAYNEQFF
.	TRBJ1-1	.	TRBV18	TGTGCCAGCTCCCGGGCCCCGGGACTCCTCAACACTGAAGCTTTCTTT	CASSRAPGLLNTEAFF
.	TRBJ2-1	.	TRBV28	TGTGCCAGCAGTTTAACTAGCCCTAACAATGAGCAGTTCTTC	CASSLTSPNNEQFF
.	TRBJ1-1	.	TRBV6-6	TGTGCCAGCAGTCGGCCGGGGGGAGGGACTGAAGCTTTCTTT	CASSRPGGGTEAFF
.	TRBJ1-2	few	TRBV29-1	TGCAGCGTAAGCCAAACCCTTAACTATGGCTACACCTTC	CSVSQTLNYGYTF
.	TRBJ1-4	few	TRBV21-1	TGTGCCAGCAGCACGCGGGCCCTTGCTAATGAAAAACTGTTTTTT	CASSTRALANEKLFF
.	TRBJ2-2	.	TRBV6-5	TGTGCCAGCAGTTACCAGAGGGGGGGGGAGCTGTTTTTT	CASSYQRGGELFF
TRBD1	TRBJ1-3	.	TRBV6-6	TGTGCCAGCAGTGATACAGGGGGTGGAAACACCATATATTTT	CASSDTGGGNTIYF